The sample holds a few counts of the clone carrying this TCR beta chain. The antigen is not known. The data were taken from a study of beta chain features in type 1 diabetes. The investigators reverse transcribed all of the isolated RNA, so they sequenced expressed TCRB transcripts. Some clones are missing from TCRdb's copy, which holds only in-frame ones; the method was immunoSEQ multiplex PCR. The repertoire holds about 740,000 clones, roughly an eighth seen once, with 0.02% to 0.025% in the top ten. Findings and caveats of the study: PCR might show a preference for shorter templates, equally across patients and controls. Type 1 diabetes patients had VDJ junctions that carried fewer insertions and more deletions. Shortening of TCRB CDR3s, moderate but significant, appeared in all four CD4+ subsets of Type 1 diabetes patients.

The V end was cut by 5 bases, the J end by 2 bases, with 7 bases between. Germline V CDR1 and CDR2: GTSNPN, SVGIG (reference sequence). The CDR3 runs to 12 residues. The gene calls are TRBV30 and TRBJ2-1; the D is unclear. The sample consisted of naive CD4+ T cells from blood. The source is a young man with type 1 diabetes. The CDR3 DNA sequence: TGTGCCTGGGCCAGACCCTACAATGAGCAGTTCTTC. Encoded protein: CAWARPYNEQFF. Combining the CDR3 with reference TRBV30 and TRBJ2-1 gives the whole variable domain SQTIHQWPATLVQPVGSPLSLECTVEGTSNPNLYWYRQAAGRGLQLLFYSVGIGQISSEVPQNLSASRPQDRQFILSSKKLLLSDSGFYLCAWARPYNEQFFGPGTRLTVL.